This entry is about one T cell receptor beta chain. Its antigen is unidentified. This sample was taken from a study of CD8+ T cells in alopecia areata. Looking at the study overall: Twice a day, 5 to 10 mg of oral tofacitinib was administered to treated patients. Findings of the study overall: Unlike in mice, where it was clearer, TCR sharing across patients was less clear, possibly HLA-related. Lesional scalp displayed greater clonality than normal scalp, most notably in alopecia totalis/universalis.

Extracted from the samples, RNA was reverse transcribed into cDNA to serve as the sequencing template. Profiling relied on immunoSEQ multiplex PCR, and the TCRdb table lists in-frame clones only, not all of them. Among about 150,000 clones listed, around 55% were seen once. After removal of 7 bases from V and 1 base from J, the junction contained 6 bases not matched to a gene. Germline CDR1 is SNHLY and CDR2 is FYNNEI. This CDR3 has 14 amino acids. Lesional scalp punch biopsies and peripheral blood came from alopecia areata patients. This TCR was sampled from a human donor with alopecia areata. V is TRBV2 and J is TRBJ1-1, with 7 bases fitting TRBD1. Sequencing used CD8+ T cells sorted from blood, obtained at week 0. This CDR3 is CASTLTGPNTEAFF. CDR3 DNA: TGTGCCAGCACCCTGACAGGGCCGAACACTGAAGCTTTCTTT.